The 5 T cell receptor beta chains below all came from one sample that was sequenced in a study of OX40 agonist ivuxolimab in advanced cancers. The assay was immunoSEQ multiplex PCR, and TCRdb's table has in-frame clones only and misses some. This table holds 90,000 to 120,000 clones, approximately 90% found once. The material was CD4+ or CD8+ T cells sorted from blood, obtained in a trial of the OX40 agonist ivuxolimab. The receptors derive from an adult with an advanced solid tumor such as melanoma, head and neck, liver or kidney cancer.

The chain joins TRBV7-9 to TRBJ2-1; 8 bases are a match to TRBD2. J was trimmed by 10 bases and V by 1 base; bases with no gene match: 12. Germline CDR1 reads SEHNR; CDR2 reads FQNEAQ (reference sequence). The length of the CDR3 is 16 residues. The CDR3 DNA reads as TGTGCCAGCAGCTTAGGCCAGCGGGAGAAAGGGAGGGAGCAGTTCTTC. It codes for CASSLGQREKGREQFF.

This clone was picked up one time. The chain employs TRBV18 and TRBJ2-6; maybe TRBD1 (5 bases). Germline assignment: CDR1 KGHSH and CDR2 LQKENI. The length of the CDR3 is 16 residues. Deletions cut 6 bases from V and 0 bases from J, with 12 bases between. This CDR3 is CASSETVSSGANVLTF. The CDR3 nucleotides read TGTGCCAGCTCCGAGACAGTTAGCTCTGGGGCCAACGTCCTGACTTTC.

The chain couples TRBV19 to TRBJ1-1, with D perhaps matching TRBD1 (5 bases). The ends were cut back, 0 bases at V and 1 base at J, with 12 bases in the middle. CDR3 length: 16 amino acids. Germline CDR1 and CDR2: LNHDA and SQIVND (reference sequence). The CDR3 DNA reads TGTGCCAGTAGTATAGACGGCAGGGCTTGGAACACTGAAGCTTTCTTT. Amino acid sequence: CASSIDGRAWNTEAFF.

The CDR3 region has the DNA TGTGCCAGCACCATGACCCGAGAGACCCAGTACTTC. Translated: CASTMTRETQYF. The chain links TRBV6-1 to TRBJ2-5; no firm D call. The CDR3 is 12 residues long. Trimming shortened V by 7 bases and J by 4 bases, and 10 bases separated the two germline ends. Germline CDR1 is MNHNS and CDR2 is SASEGT.

The chain carries TRBV9 and TRBJ2-3; unclear D gene. Germline V gives CDR1 SGDLS, CDR2 YYNGEE. Trimming pared 4 bases from V and 2 bases from J, leaving 11 bases between. The CDR3 sequence is 14 residues long. The CDR3 loop is CASSPRGNTDTQYF. Here the CDR3 DNA reads TGTGCCAGCAGCCCGCGTGGCAACACAGATACGCAGTATTTT.